The 12 T cell receptor beta chains below were found in one sample sequenced in a study of T cells expressing NK-cell markers. TCRdb re-called the 5' RACE reads and gives one entry per CDR3 protein, without DNA. Recorded for this sample: about 180,000 distinct CDR3 sequences. Input material: blood T cells: a sorted CD56 or NKG2C T cell subset, CD4+ or CD8+ T cells, or bulk PBMC T cells (not recorded which). The source of these receptors is a woman aged 18 to 75 in good health.

This chain uses TRBV12-3 or TRBV12-4 with TRBJ2-3. The CDR3 consists of 13 residues. CDR3: CASSLSSGDTQYF.

The chain joins TRBV20-1 to TRBJ2-7. CDR1 and CDR2 from the germline V gene are DFQATT and SNEGSKA (reference sequence). This CDR3 has 13 amino acids. CDR3 region: CSARISPSYEQYF.

The V call is TRBV5-1, the J call TRBJ2-7; TCRdb's D call of TRBD1 is untestable without DNA. CDR1 and CDR2 from the germline V gene are SGHRS and YFSETQ. CDR3 length equals 14 residues. The CDR3 protein is CASRPGTGGYEQYF.

CDR3 sequence reads: CSARDRDDTQYF. The chain joins TRBV20-1 to TRBJ2-3. CDR3 length equals 12 residues. Germline V CDR1 and CDR2: DFQATT, SNEGSKA (reference sequence).

The chain is built from TRBV5-4 and TRBJ1-3; TCRdb gives TRBD1 as the D gene, but with no DNA this cannot be confirmed. The CDR3 covers 17 residues. The germline CDR1 and CDR2 sequences are SGHNT and YYREEE (reference sequence). CDR3: CASTVTAGPNSGNTIYF.

V gene TRBV12-3 or TRBV12-4 combines with J gene TRBJ2-4; the D gene TCRdb calls, TRBD1, cannot be checked with no DNA. The CDR3 totals 14 residues. The CDR3 spells CASGGVLAKNIQYF.

The chain recombines TRBV10-3 with TRBJ2-3; no DNA is available, so the TRBD1 call from TCRdb remains unchecked. In germline, CDR1 is ENHRY, CDR2 SYGVKD. CDR3 length equals 14 residues. CDR3 loop: CAISPTGGMDTQYF.

This CDR3 is CAISEGAGRYNEQFF. The gene calls are TRBV10-3 and TRBJ2-1; TCRdb proposes TRBD2, but this gene call is untestable without DNA. The CDR3 is made up of 15 amino acids. CDR1 is ENHRY and CDR2 is SYGVKD in the germline V gene.

The genes are TRBV18 and TRBJ2-1. This CDR3 is built from 13 residues. Germline V CDR1 and CDR2: KGHSH, LQKENI. The CDR3 region is CASSPPSRNEQFF. Full variable domain (rest looked up from reference TRBV18 and TRBJ2-1): NAGVMQNPRHLVRRRGQEARLRCSPMKGHSHVYWYRQLPEEGLKFMVYLQKENIIDESGMPKERFSAEFPKEGPSILRIQQVVRGDSAAYFCASSPPSRNEQFFGPGTRLTVL.

The CDR3: CAWSKVAGAYEQYF. The chain carries TRBV30 and TRBJ2-7; checking the TCRdb D call of TRBD2 is not possible without DNA. Germline assignment: CDR1 GTSNPN and CDR2 SVGIG (reference sequence). The CDR3 extends over 14 amino acids.

The chain recombines TRBV20-1 with TRBJ2-7; checking the TCRdb D call of TRBD1 is not possible without DNA. Looked up from germline, CDR1 is DFQATT and CDR2 is SNEGSKA (reference sequence). The CDR3 runs to 19 residues. CDR3 sequence reads: CSARERFAPTGGVSYEQYF.

The gene calls are TRBV5-1 and TRBJ1-1; the D call of TRBD1 rests on TCRdb alone, since no DNA is present to check it. Germline V gene data show CDR1 as SGHRS and CDR2 as YFSETQ. CDR3 size: 14 residues. CDR3 in amino acids: CASSATTGVAEAFF. Full variable domain (rest looked up from reference TRBV5-1 and TRBJ1-1): KAGVTQTPRYLIKTRGQQVTLSCSPISGHRSVSWYQQTPGQGLQFLFEYFSETQRNKGNFPGRFSGRQFSNSRSEMNVSTLELGDSALYLCASSATTGVAEAFFGQGTRLTVV.